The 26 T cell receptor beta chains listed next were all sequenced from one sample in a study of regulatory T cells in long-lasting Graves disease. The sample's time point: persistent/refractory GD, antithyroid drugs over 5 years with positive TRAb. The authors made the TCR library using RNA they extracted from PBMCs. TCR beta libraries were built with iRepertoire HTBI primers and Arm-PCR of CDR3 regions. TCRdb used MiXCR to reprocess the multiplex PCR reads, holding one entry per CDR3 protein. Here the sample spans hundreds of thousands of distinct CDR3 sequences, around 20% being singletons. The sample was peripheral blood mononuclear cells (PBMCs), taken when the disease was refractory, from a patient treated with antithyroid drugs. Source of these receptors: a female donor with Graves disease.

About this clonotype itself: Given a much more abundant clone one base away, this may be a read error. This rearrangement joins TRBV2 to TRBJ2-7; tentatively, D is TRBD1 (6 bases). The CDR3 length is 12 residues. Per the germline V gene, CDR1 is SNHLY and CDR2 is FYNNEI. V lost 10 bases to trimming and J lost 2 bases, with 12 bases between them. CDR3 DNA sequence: TGTGCCATCTGGGACACTCCCTACGAGCAGTACTTC. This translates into CAIWDTPYEQYF.

Here the CDR3 reads CASSGASGGSEQYF. Written as DNA, the CDR3 is TGTGCCAGCAGTGGGGCTAGCGGGGGCTCCGAGCAGTACTTC. The chain carries TRBV2 and TRBJ2-7; 10 bases are shared with TRBD2. Germline V gene sequence: CDR1 SNHLY, CDR2 FYNNEI. This CDR3 region has 14 residues. V was pared by 4 bases and J by 6 bases, with 6 bases of the junction left unmatched.

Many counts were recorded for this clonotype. CDR3: CASSLAASLYEQYF. CDR3 bases: TGTGCCAGCAGTTTAGCAGCGAGCCTCTACGAGCAGTACTTC. The chain couples TRBV12-3 or TRBV12-4 to TRBJ2-7, with D hard to call. There are 14 residues in the CDR3. Trimming stripped 0 bases from V and 3 bases from J, with 9 bases between.

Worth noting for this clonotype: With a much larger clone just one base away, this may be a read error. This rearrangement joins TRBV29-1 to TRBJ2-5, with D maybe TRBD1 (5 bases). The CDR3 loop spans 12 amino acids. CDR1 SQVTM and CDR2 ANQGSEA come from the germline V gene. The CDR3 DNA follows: TGCAGCGTTGAACGACAGCAAGGGACCCAGTACTTC. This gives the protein CSVERQQGTQYF.

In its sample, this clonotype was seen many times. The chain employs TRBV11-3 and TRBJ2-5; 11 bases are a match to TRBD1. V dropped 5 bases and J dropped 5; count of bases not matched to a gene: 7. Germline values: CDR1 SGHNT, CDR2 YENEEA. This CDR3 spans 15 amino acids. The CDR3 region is CASSPRTGGVETQYF. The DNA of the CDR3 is TGTGCCAGCAGCCCCCGGACAGGGGGCGTGGAGACCCAGTACTTC. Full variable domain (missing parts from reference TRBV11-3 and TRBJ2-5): EAGVVQSPRYKIIEKKQPVAFWCNPISGHNTLYWYLQNLGQGPELLIRYENEEAVDDSQLPKDRFSAERLKGVDSTLKIQPAELGDSAVYLCASSPRTGGVETQYFGPGTRLLVL.

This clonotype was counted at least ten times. The CDR3 nucleotides read TGTGCCGGCGGCCGGGACACATACTCTGGAAACACCATATATTTT. Translating gives CAGGRDTYSGNTIYF. This chain uses TRBV2 with TRBJ1-3, with D perhaps TRBD1 (6 bases). CDR1 and CDR2 from the germline V gene are SNHLY and FYNNEI. CDR3 size: 15 residues. V shed 11 bases and J shed 0 bases, with 17 bases lying between them.

The CDR3 region is CASSPGTSGLFEQFF. As DNA, the CDR3 is TGTGCCAGCAGCCCGGGGACTAGCGGGCTCTTTGAGCAGTTCTTC. The chain employs TRBV9 and TRBJ2-1; 12 bases agree with TRBD2. Germline values: CDR1 SGDLS, CDR2 YYNGEE. This CDR3 spans 15 amino acids. V lost 4 bases, J lost 9 bases, and 8 bases stayed unmatched. The full variable domain, rest sourced from reference TRBV9 and TRBJ2-1, is DSGVTQTPKHLITATGQRVTLRCSPRSGDLSVYWYQQSLDQGLQFLIQYYNGEERAKGNILERFSAQQFPDLHSELNLSSLELGDSALYFCASSPGTSGLFEQFFGPGTRLTVL.

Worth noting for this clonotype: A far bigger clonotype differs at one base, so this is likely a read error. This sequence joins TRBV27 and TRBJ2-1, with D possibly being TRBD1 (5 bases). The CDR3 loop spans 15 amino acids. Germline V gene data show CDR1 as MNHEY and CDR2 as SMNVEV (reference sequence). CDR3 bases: TGTGCCAGCGCCCCGCCCCAGGGAAAAGGAGAGACCCAGTGCTTC. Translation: CASAPPQGKGETQCF.

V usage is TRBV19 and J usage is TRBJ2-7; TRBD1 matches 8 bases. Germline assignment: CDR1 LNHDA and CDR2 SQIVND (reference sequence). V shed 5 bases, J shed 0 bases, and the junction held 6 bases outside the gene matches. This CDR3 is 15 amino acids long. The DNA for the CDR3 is TGTGCCAGTAGTTCACCGGGACAGGCCTCCTACGAGCAGTACTTC. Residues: CASSSPGQASYEQYF. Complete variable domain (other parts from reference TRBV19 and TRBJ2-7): DGGITQSPKYLFRKEGQNVTLSCEQNLNHDAMYWYRQDPGQGLRLIYYSQIVNDFQKGDIAEGYSVSREKKESFPLTVTSAQKNPTAFYLCASSSPGQASYEQYFGPGTRLTVT.

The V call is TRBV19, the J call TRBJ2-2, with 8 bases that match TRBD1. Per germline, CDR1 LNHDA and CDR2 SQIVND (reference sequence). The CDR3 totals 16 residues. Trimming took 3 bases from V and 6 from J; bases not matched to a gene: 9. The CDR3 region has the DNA TGTGCCAGTAGTATCTCAGGGGGCCGGCAACCCGGGGAGCTGTTTTTT. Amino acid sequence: CASSISGGRQPGELFF.

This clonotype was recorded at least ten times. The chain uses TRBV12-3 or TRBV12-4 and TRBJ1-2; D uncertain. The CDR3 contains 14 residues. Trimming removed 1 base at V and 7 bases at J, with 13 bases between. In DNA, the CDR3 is TGTGCCAGCAGTTTAGGGGGTAGCCAGGTTGGCTACACCTTC. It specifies CASSLGGSQVGYTF.

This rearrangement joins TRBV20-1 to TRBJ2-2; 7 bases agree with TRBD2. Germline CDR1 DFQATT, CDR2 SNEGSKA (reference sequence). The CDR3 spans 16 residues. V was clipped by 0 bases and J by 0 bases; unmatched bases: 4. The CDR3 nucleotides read TGCAGTGCTAGAGATTTTGGGACTACGAACACCGGGGAGCTGTTTTTT. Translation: CSARDFGTTNTGELFF.

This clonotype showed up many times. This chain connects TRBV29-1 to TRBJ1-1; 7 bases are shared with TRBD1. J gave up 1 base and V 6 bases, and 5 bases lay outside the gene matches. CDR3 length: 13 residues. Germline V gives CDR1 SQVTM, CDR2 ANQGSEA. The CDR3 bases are TGCAGCGTCCCCACAGGGGCGAACACTGAAGCTTTCTTT. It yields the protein CSVPTGANTEAFF.

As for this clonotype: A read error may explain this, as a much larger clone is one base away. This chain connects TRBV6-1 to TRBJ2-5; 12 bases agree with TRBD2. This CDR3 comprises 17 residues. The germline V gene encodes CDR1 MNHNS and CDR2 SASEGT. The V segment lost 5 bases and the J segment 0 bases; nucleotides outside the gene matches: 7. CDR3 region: CASSLTLAGGYQETQYF. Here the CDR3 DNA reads TGTGCCAGCAGTCTCACTCTAGCGGGAGGGTACCAAGAGACCCAGTACTTC.

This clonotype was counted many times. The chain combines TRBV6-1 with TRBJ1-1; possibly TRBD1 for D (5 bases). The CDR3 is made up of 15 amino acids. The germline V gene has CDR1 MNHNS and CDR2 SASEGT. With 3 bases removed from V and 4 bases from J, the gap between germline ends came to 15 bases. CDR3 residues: CASSDRDWRGTEAFF. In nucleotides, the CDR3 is TGTGCCAGCAGTGACCGGGATTGGAGGGGCACTGAAGCTTTCTTT.

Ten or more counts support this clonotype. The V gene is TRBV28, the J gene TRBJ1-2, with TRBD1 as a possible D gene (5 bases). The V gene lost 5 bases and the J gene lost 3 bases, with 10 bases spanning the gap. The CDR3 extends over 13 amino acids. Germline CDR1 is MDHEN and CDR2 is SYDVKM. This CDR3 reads CASSQDIYYGYTF. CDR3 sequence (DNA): TGTGCCAGCAGTCAGGACATATACTATGGCTACACCTTC.

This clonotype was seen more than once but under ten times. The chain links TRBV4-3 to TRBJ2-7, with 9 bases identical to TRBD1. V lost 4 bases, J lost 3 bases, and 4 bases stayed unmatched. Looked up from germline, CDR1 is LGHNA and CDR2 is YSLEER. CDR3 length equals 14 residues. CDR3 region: CASSPGTGIYEQYF. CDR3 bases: TGCGCCAGCAGCCCAGGGACAGGGATCTACGAGCAGTACTTC.

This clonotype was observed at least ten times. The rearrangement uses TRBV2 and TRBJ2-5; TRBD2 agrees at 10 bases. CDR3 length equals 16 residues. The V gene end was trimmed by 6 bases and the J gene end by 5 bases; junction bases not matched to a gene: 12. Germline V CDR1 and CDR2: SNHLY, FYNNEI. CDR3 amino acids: CASRDRAGGPWETQYF. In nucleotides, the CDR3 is TGTGCCAGCAGAGACCGAGCGGGAGGGCCCTGGGAGACCCAGTACTTC.

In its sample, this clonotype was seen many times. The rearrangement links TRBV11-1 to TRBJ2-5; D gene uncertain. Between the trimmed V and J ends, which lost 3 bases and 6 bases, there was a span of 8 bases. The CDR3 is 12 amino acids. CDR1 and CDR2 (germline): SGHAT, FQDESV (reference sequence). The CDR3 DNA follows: TGTGCCAGCAGCTTGGAGCAAAAGACCCAGTACTTC. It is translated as CASSLEQKTQYF. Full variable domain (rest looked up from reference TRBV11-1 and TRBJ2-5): EAEVAQSPRYKITEKSQAVAFWCDPISGHATLYWYRQILGQGPELLVQFQDESVVDDSQLPKDRFSAERLKGVDSTLKIQPAELGDSAMYLCASSLEQKTQYFGPGTRLLVL.

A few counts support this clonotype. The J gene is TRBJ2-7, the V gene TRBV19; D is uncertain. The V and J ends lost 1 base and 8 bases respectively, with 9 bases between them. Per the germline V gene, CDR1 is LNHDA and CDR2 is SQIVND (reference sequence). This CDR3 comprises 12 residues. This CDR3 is CASSIGMEKQYF. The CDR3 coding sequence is TGTGCCAGTAGTATAGGAATGGAGAAGCAGTACTTC.

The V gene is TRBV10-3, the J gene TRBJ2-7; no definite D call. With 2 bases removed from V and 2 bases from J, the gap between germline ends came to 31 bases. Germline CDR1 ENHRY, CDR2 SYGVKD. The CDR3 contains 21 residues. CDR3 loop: CAISESVTQTRKELRTYEQYF. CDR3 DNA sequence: TGTGCCATCAGTGAGAGCGTCACCCAAACCCGAAAAGAATTACGAACCTACGAGCAGTACTTC.

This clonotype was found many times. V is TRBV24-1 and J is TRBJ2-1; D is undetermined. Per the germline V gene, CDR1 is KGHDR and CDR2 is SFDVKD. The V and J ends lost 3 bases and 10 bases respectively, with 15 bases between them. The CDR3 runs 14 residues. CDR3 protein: CATSDTGSRTEQFF. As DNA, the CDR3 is TGTGCCACCAGTGATACCGGGTCCAGGACCGAGCAGTTCTTC.

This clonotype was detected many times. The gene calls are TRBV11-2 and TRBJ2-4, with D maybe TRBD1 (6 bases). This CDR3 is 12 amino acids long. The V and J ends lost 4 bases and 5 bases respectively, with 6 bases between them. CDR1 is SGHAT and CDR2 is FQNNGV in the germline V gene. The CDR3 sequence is CASSWTENIQYF. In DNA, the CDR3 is TGTGCCAGCAGCTGGACAGAAAACATTCAGTACTTC.

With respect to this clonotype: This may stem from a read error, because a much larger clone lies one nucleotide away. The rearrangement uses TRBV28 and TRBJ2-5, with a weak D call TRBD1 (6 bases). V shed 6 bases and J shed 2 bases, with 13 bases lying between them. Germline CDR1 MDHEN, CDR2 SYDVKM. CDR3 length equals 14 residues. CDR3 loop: CASRSDRPQETQYF. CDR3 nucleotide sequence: TGTGCCAGCAGATCTGACAGGCCACAAGAGACCCAGTACTTC.

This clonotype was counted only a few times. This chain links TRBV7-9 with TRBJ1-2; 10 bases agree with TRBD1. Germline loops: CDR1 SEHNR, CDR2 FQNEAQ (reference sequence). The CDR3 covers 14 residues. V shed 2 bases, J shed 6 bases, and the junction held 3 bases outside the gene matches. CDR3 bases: TGTGCCAGCAGCTTACGGGACAGGGGTCATGGCTACACCTTC. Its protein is CASSLRDRGHGYTF.

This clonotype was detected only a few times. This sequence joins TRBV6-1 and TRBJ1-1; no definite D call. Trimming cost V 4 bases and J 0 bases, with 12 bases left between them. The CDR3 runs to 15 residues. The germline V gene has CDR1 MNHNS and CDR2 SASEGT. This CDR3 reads CASSVELLLNTEAFF. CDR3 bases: TGTGCCAGCAGTGTTGAGCTACTCCTGAACACTGAAGCTTTCTTT.